Listed below are T cell receptor beta chains from one sample, sequenced in a study of blood T cells in healthy people across ages. MiXCR, run by TCRdb on the 5' RACE reads, gives a single entry per CDR3 protein. The sample shows about 680,000 distinct CDR3 sequences, about half of them seen only once. Material for sequencing was blood. These receptors were collected from a woman aged 55-69 years in good health. Each CDR3 is given with its conserved first and last residue. The D gene is left open where the match is weak. Clone size appears in some rows only: once, few, many, or a class for an expanded clone.

len,v_gene,abundance,d_gene,j_gene,CDR3aa,CDR3nt
16,TRBV5-1,.,.,TRBJ2-7,CASSLGLEKGRYEQYF,TGCGCCAGCAGCTTGGGTTTGGAAAAGGGCCGCTACGAGCAGTACTTC
15,TRBV11-2,few,.,TRBJ2-5,CASSLQGGVGETQYF,TGTGCCAGCAGCTTACAGGGTGGCGTAGGAGAGACCCAGTACTTC
16,TRBV7-2,.,TRBD2,TRBJ2-7,CAGSQIGLAGGYEQYF,TGTGCCGGCAGCCAAATTGGACTAGCGGGAGGGTACGAGCAGTACTTC
14,TRBV6-6,.,.,TRBJ1-1,CASSYRGLNTEAFF,TGTGCCAGCAGTTATAGGGGCTTGAACACTGAAGCTTTCTTT
15,TRBV4-2,many,.,TRBJ2-7,CASSQDQTSSYEQYF,TGTGCCAGCAGCCAAGATCAGACTAGCTCCTACGAGCAGTACTTC
15,TRBV18,.,.,TRBJ1-6,CASSPPAGENSPLHF,TGTGCCAGCTCACCACCTGCAGGGGAAAATTCACCCCTCCACTTT
13,TRBV6-2/TRBV6-3,.,.,TRBJ2-7,CASSFPGRHEQYF,TGTGCCAGCAGTTTTCCGGGGCGTCACGAGCAGTACTTC
13,TRBV6-6,few,.,TRBJ2-2,CASRFYRTGELFF,TGTGCCAGCAGGTTTTATCGGACCGGGGAGCTGTTTTTT
15,TRBV20-1,few,TRBD2,TRBJ2-7,CSALPPGLGAYEQYF,TGCAGTGCTTTACCCCCGGGACTAGGGGCCTACGAGCAGTACTTC
13,TRBV14,.,.,TRBJ1-5,CASSQDMTQPQHF,TGTGCCAGCAGCCAAGATATGACTCAGCCCCAGCATTTT
13,TRBV20-1,few,TRBD1,TRBJ2-1,CSALPGQGAKQFF,TGCAGTGCTCTTCCGGGACAGGGGGCTAAGCAGTTCTTC
14,TRBV28,.,.,TRBJ1-2,CASSLSSVSGSYTF,TGTGCCAGCAGTTTAAGTTCAGTCTCCGGTAGCTACACCTTC
19,TRBV6-5,.,TRBD2,TRBJ2-1,CASSYRQRRAGGAYNEQFF,TGTGCCAGCAGTTACAGACAGCGGAGAGCGGGAGGGGCCTACAATGAGCAGTTCTTC
14,TRBV28,.,.,TRBJ1-2,CASSEPGGIGGYTF,TGTGCCAGCAGTGAGCCCGGGGGGATCGGCGGCTACACCTTC
16,TRBV4-3,many,TRBD2,TRBJ2-3,CASSQDQGLAGDTQYF,TGCGCCAGCAGCCAAGATCAGGGGCTAGCGGGAGATACGCAGTATTTT
13,TRBV19,.,.,TRBJ1-2,CASSRGAYYGYTF,TGTGCCAGTAGTCGGGGGGCGTACTATGGCTACACCTTC
15,TRBV12-3/TRBV12-4,.,.,TRBJ2-1,CASRGRGRGGNEQFF,TGTGCCAGCAGGGGGCGCGGTAGAGGTGGCAATGAGCAGTTCTTC
14,TRBV3-1,.,TRBD2,TRBJ2-1,CASSQGGASGEQFF,TGTGCCAGCAGCCAAGGAGGGGCTAGCGGCGAGCAGTTCTTC
14,TRBV7-3,.,TRBD1,TRBJ1-1,CASSWTGDLAEAFF,TGTGCCAGCAGCTGGACAGGGGATCTTGCTGAAGCTTTCTTT
15,TRBV4-3,.,TRBD1,TRBJ1-2,CASSQGQEGAYGYTF,TGCGCCAGCAGCCAAGGCCAAGAGGGGGCCTATGGCTACACCTTC
14,TRBV5-4,.,.,TRBJ1-4,CASSLGLENEKLFF,TGTGCCAGCAGCTTAGGACTGGAGAATGAAAAACTGTTTTTT
17,TRBV24-1,.,TRBD1,TRBJ2-5,CATSDFTGDTFGETQYF,TGTGCCACCAGTGATTTCACAGGGGACACATTTGGGGAGACCCAGTACTTC
11,TRBV6-2/TRBV6-3,.,TRBD1,TRBJ2-1,CASSRGTGVFF,TGTGCCAGCAGCCGAGGGACAGGGGTGTTCTTC
13,TRBV7-3,.,.,TRBJ2-5,CASSSGTEKTQYF,TGTGCCAGCAGCTCCGGGACCGAGAAGACCCAGTACTTC
15,TRBV4-3,.,.,TRBJ2-7,CASSQGGLSSYEQYF,TGCGCCAGCAGCCAAGGGGGACTCAGCTCCTACGAGCAGTACTTC
14,TRBV4-1,.,.,TRBJ2-7,CASSQGALPYEQYF,TGCGCCAGCAGCCAAGGCGCACTACCCTACGAGCAGTACTTC
17,TRBV7-2,once,TRBD1,TRBJ2-7,CASSLGGNRGRSYEQYF,TGTGCCAGCAGCTTAGGAGGGAACAGGGGGCGATCCTACGAGCAGTACTTC
11,TRBV27,.,.,TRBJ2-7,CASTWGDEQYF,TGTGCCAGCACCTGGGGGGACGAGCAGTACTTC
12,TRBV20-1,.,TRBD2,TRBJ2-1,CSAARGGNEQFF,TGCAGTGCCGCCCGGGGGGGGAATGAGCAGTTCTTC
15,TRBV5-1,.,.,TRBJ2-2,CASSLGSRDTGELFF,TGCGCCAGCAGCTTGGGGTCAAGGGACACCGGGGAGCTGTTTTTT
12,TRBV6-2/TRBV6-3,.,TRBD2,TRBJ2-1,CTSNTVAGEQFF,TGTACCAGCAACACCGTAGCGGGTGAGCAGTTCTTC
14,TRBV4-2,.,.,TRBJ1-1,CASSPAGENTEAFF,TGTGCCAGCAGCCCAGCGGGGGAGAACACTGAAGCTTTCTTT
15,TRBV20-1,.,TRBD2,TRBJ2-7,CSARDGGRPSYEQYF,TGCAGTGCTAGAGATGGCGGGAGGCCCTCCTACGAGCAGTACTTC
15,TRBV12-3/TRBV12-4,.,TRBD2,TRBJ2-2,CASSWAAGGSGELFF,TGTGCCAGCAGTTGGGCGGCGGGAGGGTCCGGGGAGCTGTTTTTT
15,TRBV6-1,.,TRBD2,TRBJ2-1,CASSVLAGAVNEQFF,TGTGCCAGCAGTGTACTAGCGGGAGCGGTCAATGAGCAGTTCTTC
15,TRBV7-2,.,TRBD2,TRBJ2-1,CASSRLAGGLDEQFF,TGTGCCAGCAGCCGACTAGCGGGAGGGCTCGATGAGCAGTTCTTC
12,TRBV19,few,.,TRBJ2-3,CASSPQGNTQYF,TGTGCCAGTAGTCCGCAGGGTAATACGCAGTATTTT
17,TRBV4-2,.,TRBD2,TRBJ2-7,CASSQQSGRAAYNEQYF,TGTGCCAGCAGCCAACAAAGCGGGAGGGCAGCCTACAATGAGCAGTACTTC
13,TRBV7-3,once,.,TRBJ2-3,CASSFTGGDTQYF,TGTGCCAGCAGCTTTACCGGGGGAGATACGCAGTATTTT
16,TRBV2,.,.,TRBJ2-4,CASGDLAGTTFNIQYF,TGTGCCAGCGGGGACCTCGCGGGGACGACGTTTAACATTCAGTACTTC
20,TRBV13,few,TRBD1,TRBJ2-7,CASSLGSSGTGGPSVDEQYF,TGTGCCAGCAGCTTAGGATCTTCGGGGACAGGGGGCCCCTCCGTAGACGAGCAGTACTTC
16,TRBV11-1,.,.,TRBJ2-7,CASSLEVRTADYEQYF,TGTGCCAGCAGCTTAGAGGTGAGGACCGCGGACTACGAGCAGTACTTC
15,TRBV9,.,TRBD1,TRBJ1-2,CASSAGLQGAQGYTF,TGTGCCAGCAGCGCCGGGTTGCAGGGGGCGCAAGGCTACACCTTC
13,TRBV11-1,.,TRBD1,TRBJ1-2,CASSYDRDYGYTF,TGTGCCAGCAGCTACGACAGGGACTATGGCTACACCTTC
11,TRBV20-1,.,.,TRBJ2-5,CSAPLADEQYF,TGCAGTGCTCCGTTGGCCGATGAGCAGTACTTC
15,TRBV7-2,.,.,TRBJ2-3,CARSLEASMVDTQYF,TGTGCCAGAAGCTTAGAGGCTAGTATGGTGGATACGCAGTATTTT
14,TRBV5-1,.,.,TRBJ1-4,CASSQSPTNEKLFF,TGCGCCAGCAGCCAGTCGCCAACTAATGAAAAACTGTTTTTT
15,TRBV11-2,.,.,TRBJ1-1,CASSLEGEMNTEAFF,TGTGCCAGCAGCTTAGAAGGGGAAATGAACACTGAAGCTTTCTTT
15,TRBV7-2,.,.,TRBJ2-1,CAGSLGTPAYNEQFF,TGTGCCGGCAGCTTAGGGACCCCCGCGTACAATGAGCAGTTCTTC
16,TRBV20-1,.,TRBD2,TRBJ2-1,CSARAAGGSSYNEQFF,TGCAGTGCTAGAGCGGCGGGGGGGAGCTCCTACAATGAGCAGTTCTTC
12,TRBV7-2,.,.,TRBJ2-7,CASSSTGIEQYF,TGTGCCAGCAGCTCAACAGGGATCGAGCAGTACTTC
15,TRBV2,few,TRBD1,TRBJ2-5,CASREPGQGLETQYF,TGTGCCAGCAGGGAACCCGGACAGGGGTTGGAGACCCAGTACTTC
15,TRBV5-1,.,.,TRBJ1-4,CASSFGTSLGEKLFF,TGCGCCAGCAGCTTTGGGACATCACTAGGGGAAAAACTGTTTTTT
12,TRBV6-6,.,.,TRBJ2-7,CASTPGYYEQYF,TGTGCCAGCACCCCCGGGTACTACGAGCAGTACTTC
13,TRBV10-3,few,TRBD2,TRBJ2-1,CAIALAGFNEQFF,TGTGCCATCGCCCTAGCGGGATTCAATGAGCAGTTCTTC
13,TRBV10-3,once,TRBD1,TRBJ1-4,CATLDRANEKLFF,TGTGCCACGCTGGACAGGGCTAATGAAAAACTGTTTTTT
14,TRBV7-2,few,.,TRBJ2-3,CASSFSTSTDTQYF,TGTGCCAGCAGCTTTTCCACTAGCACAGATACGCAGTATTTT